These 5 T cell receptor beta chains share one sample of origin, sequenced in a study of T cells in Graves' hyperthyroidism and ophthalmopathy. TCR beta CDR3 regions were amplified from RNA transcripts. RT-PCR in the first round (using the HTBI primer set) targeted the TCR CDR3. Via MiXCR, TCRdb re-called the multiplex PCR reads, giving one row per CDR3 protein. The sample yields under 350,000 distinct CDR3 sequences, around 20% seen once. The material sequenced was blood. The receptors shown here come from a woman aged 50 to 65 with Graves' hyperthyroidism.

In its sample, this clonotype was seen many times. The chain links TRBV28 to TRBJ2-3; 14 bases are a match to TRBD2. The CDR3 is 15 residues long. Per the germline V gene, CDR1 is MDHEN and CDR2 is SYDVKM. With V trimmed by 6 bases and J by 1 base, 0 bases remained unmatched. In DNA form, the CDR3 reads TGTGCCAGCAGGGGACTAGCGGGAGGCACAGATACGCAGTATTTT. It yields the protein CASRGLAGGTDTQYF.

This clonotype was detected ten times or more. The genes are TRBV6-1 and TRBJ2-5, with TRBD1 as a possible D gene (6 bases). Between the trimmed V and J ends, which lost 5 bases and 5 bases, there was a span of 18 bases. There are 15 residues in the CDR3. From germline, CDR1 is MNHNS and CDR2 SASEGT. CDR3: CASSLLTGGGETQYF. For the CDR3, the DNA is TGTGCCAGCAGTTTATTGACAGGAGGCGGGGAGACCCAGTACTTC.

This clonotype came up many times. The rearrangement joins TRBV29-1 to TRBJ1-1; 7 bases fit TRBD1. Per germline, CDR1 SQVTM and CDR2 ANQGSEA. This CDR3 spans 12 amino acids. Trimming cost V 6 bases and J 4 bases; bases outside gene matches: 5. CDR3 residues: CSVCRGGTEAFF. The CDR3 nucleotides are TGCAGCGTCTGCAGGGGGGGCACTGAAGCTTTCTTT.

This clonotype was observed at least ten times. CDR3 sequence: CASSLLLAGAYEQYF. The CDR3, as DNA: TGTGCCAGCAGTTTATTACTTGCGGGAGCCTACGAGCAGTACTTC. The chain joins TRBV28 to TRBJ2-7; 7 bases match TRBD2. Germline CDR1 reads MDHEN; CDR2 reads SYDVKM. Trimming at V came to 1 base and at J to 2 bases, leaving 5 bases not matched to a gene. This CDR3 has 15 residues.

This sequence joins TRBV12-3 or TRBV12-4 and TRBJ1-4; D is unresolved. Deletions cut 7 bases from V and 0 bases from J, with 9 bases between. The CDR3 extends over 14 amino acids. CDR3 in DNA: TGTGCCAGCATCGGGTCTGCAACTAATGAAAAACTGTTTTTT. Its translation is CASIGSATNEKLFF.